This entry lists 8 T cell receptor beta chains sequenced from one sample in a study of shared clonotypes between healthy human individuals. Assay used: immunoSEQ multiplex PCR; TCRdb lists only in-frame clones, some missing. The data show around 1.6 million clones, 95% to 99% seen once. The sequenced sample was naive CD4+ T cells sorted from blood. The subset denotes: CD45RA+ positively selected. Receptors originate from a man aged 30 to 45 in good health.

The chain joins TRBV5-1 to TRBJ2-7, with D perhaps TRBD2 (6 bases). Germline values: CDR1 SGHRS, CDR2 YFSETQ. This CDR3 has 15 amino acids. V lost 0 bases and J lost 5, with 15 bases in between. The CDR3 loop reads CASSLGSSAYDEQYF. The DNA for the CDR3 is TGCGCCAGCAGCTTGGGGTCTAGCGCTTACGACGAGCAGTACTTC. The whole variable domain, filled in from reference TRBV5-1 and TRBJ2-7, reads KAGVTQTPRYLIKTRGQQVTLSCSPISGHRSVSWYQQTPGQGLQFLFEYFSETQRNKGNFPGRFSGRQFSNSRSEMNVSTLELGDSALYLCASSLGSSAYDEQYFGPGTRLTVT.

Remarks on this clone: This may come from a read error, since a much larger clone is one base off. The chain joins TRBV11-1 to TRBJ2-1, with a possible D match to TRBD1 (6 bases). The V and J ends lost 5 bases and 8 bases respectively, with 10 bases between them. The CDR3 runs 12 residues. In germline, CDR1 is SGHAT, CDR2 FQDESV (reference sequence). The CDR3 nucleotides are TGTGCCAGCAGCCTACAGGGCTATGAGCAGTTCTTC. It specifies CASSLQGYEQFF.

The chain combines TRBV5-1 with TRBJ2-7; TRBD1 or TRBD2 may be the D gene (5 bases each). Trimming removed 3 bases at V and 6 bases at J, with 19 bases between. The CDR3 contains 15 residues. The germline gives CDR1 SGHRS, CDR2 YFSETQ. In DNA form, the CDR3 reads TGCGCCAGCAGCTCGGAAATTGGGACCGCGGGCGAGCAGTACTTC. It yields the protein CASSSEIGTAGEQYF.

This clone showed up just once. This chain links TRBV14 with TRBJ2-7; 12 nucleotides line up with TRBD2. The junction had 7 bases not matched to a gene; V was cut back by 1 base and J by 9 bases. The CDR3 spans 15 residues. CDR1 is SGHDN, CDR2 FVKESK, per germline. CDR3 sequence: CASSQVLAGGPGQYF. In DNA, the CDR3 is TGTGCCAGCAGCCAAGTCCTAGCGGGAGGGCCGGGGCAGTACTTC.

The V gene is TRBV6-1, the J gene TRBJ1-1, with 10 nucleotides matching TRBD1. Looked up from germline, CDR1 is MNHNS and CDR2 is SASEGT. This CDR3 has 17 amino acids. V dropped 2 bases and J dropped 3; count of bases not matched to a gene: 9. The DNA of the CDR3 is TGTGCCAGCAGTGAACGAAGTCCTGACAGGGGGCACACTGAAGCTTTCTTT. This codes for CASSERSPDRGHTEAFF.

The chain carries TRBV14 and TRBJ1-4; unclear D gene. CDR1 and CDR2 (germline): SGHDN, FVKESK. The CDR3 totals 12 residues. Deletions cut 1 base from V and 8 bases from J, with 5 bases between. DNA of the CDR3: TGTGCCAGCAGCCAAGCATCCGAAAAACTGTTTTTT. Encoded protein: CASSQASEKLFF.

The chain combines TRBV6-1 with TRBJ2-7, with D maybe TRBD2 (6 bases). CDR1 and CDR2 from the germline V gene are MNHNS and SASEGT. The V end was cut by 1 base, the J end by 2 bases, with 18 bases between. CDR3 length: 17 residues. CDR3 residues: CASSEEAIAGIPYEQYF. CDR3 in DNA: TGTGCCAGCAGTGAAGAGGCAATCGCGGGGATCCCCTACGAGCAGTACTTC.

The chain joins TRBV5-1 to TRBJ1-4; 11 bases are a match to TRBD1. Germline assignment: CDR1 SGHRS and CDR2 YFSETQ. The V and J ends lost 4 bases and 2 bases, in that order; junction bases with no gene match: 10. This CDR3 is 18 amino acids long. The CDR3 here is CASSPRTGGVRTNEKLFF. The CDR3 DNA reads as TGCGCCAGCAGCCCACGGACAGGGGGCGTCAGGACTAATGAAAAACTGTTTTTT.